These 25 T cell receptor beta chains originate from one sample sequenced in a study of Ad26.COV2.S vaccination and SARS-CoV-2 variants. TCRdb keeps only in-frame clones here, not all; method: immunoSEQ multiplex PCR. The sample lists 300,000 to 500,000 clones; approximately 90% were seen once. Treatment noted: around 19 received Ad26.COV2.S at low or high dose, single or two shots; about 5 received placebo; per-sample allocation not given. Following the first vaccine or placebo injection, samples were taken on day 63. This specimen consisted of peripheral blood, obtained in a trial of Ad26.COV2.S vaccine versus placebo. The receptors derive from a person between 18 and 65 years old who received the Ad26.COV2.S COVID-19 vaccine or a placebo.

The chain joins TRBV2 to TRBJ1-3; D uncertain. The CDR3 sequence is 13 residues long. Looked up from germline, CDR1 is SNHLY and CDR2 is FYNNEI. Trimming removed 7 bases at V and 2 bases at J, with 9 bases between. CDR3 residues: CASTGEPGNTIYF. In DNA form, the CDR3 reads TGTGCCAGCACGGGAGAACCTGGAAACACCATATATTTT.

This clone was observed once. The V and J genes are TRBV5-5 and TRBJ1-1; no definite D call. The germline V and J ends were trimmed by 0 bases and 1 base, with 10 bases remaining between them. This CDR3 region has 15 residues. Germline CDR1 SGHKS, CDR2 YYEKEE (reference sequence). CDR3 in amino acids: CASSLAGDQNTEAFF. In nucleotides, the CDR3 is TGTGCCAGCAGCTTGGCCGGAGACCAGAACACTGAAGCTTTCTTT.

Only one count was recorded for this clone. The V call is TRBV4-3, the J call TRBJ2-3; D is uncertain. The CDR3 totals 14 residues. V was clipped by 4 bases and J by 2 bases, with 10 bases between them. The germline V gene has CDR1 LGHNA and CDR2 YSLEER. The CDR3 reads CASSPRSDTDTQYF. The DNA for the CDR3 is TGCGCCAGCAGCCCCCGGAGTGACACAGATACGCAGTATTTT.

In DNA, the CDR3 is TGTGCCAGCAGCGTCGGCGGCAATGAGCAGTTCTTC. Translated: CASSVGGNEQFF. J is TRBJ2-1 and V is TRBV4-2; D unclear. In germline, CDR1 is LGHNA, CDR2 YNFKEQ. Between the trimmed V and J ends, which lost 5 bases and 6 bases, there was a span of 8 bases. The CDR3 is 12 amino acids.

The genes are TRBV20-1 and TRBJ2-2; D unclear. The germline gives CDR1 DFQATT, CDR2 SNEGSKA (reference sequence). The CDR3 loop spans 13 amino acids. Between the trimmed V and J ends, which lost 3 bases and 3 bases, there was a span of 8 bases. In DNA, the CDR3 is TGCAGTGCTAGTCACGGCTACACCGGGGAGCTGTTTTTT. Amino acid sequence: CSASHGYTGELFF.

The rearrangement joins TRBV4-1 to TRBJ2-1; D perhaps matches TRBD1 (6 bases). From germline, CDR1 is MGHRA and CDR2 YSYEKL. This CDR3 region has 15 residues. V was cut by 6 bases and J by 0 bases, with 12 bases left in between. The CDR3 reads CASSLGQSSYNEQFF. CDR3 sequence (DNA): TGCGCCAGCAGTCTTGGACAGAGCTCCTACAATGAGCAGTTCTTC.

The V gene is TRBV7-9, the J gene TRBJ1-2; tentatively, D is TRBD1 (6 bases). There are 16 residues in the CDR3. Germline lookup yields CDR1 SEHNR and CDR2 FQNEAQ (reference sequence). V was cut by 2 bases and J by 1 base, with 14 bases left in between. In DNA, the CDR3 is TGTGCCAGCAGCTTAAGGGACACCGGACATAACTATGGCTACACCTTC. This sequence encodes CASSLRDTGHNYGYTF.

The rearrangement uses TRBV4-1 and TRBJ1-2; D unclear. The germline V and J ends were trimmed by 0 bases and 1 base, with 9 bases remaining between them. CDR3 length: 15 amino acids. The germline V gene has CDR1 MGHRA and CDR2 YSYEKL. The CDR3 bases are TGCGCCAGCAGCCAAGATCGCTGGGTTAACTATGGCTACACCTTC. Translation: CASSQDRWVNYGYTF.

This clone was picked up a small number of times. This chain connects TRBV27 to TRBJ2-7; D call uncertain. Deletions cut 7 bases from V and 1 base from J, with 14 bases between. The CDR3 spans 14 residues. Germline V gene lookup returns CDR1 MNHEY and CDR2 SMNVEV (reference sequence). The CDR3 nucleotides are TGTGCCAGCAAAGTAAACCTTCCTTCCTACGAGCAGTACTTC. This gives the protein CASKVNLPSYEQYF.

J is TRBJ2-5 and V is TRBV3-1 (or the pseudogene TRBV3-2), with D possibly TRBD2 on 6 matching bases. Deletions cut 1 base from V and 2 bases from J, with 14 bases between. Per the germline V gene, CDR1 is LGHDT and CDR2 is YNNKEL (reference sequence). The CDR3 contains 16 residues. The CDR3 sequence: CASSQGGTGRQETQYF. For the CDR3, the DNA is TGTGCCAGCAGCCAAGGTGGGACTGGTCGGCAAGAGACCCAGTACTTC.

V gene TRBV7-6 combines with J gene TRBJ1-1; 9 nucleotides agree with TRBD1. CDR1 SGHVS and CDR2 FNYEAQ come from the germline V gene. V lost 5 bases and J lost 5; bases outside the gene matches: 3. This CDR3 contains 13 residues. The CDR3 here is CASSLQGATEAFF. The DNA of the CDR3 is TGTGCCAGCAGCCTACAGGGGGCTACTGAAGCTTTCTTT.

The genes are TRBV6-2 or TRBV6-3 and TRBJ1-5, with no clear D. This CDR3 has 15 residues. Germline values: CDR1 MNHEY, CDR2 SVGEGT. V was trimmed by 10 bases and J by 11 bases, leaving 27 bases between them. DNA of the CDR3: TGTGCCACCAGACCTGGAGGTTTTACAACTGGGGCCCAGCATTTT. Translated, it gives CATRPGGFTTGAQHF.

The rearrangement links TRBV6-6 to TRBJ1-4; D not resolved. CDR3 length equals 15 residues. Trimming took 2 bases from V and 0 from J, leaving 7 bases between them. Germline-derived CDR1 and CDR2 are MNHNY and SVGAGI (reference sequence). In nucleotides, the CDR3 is TGTGCCAGCAGTTACCTAATGACAACTAATGAAAAACTGTTTTTT. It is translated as CASSYLMTTNEKLFF.

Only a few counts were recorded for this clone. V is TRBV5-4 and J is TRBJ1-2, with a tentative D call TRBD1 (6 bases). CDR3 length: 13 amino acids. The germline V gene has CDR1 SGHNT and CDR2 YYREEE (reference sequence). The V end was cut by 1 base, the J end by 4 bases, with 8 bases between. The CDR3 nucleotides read TGTGCCAGCAGCTTGCGGACAGTCTATGGCTACACCTTC. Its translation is CASSLRTVYGYTF.

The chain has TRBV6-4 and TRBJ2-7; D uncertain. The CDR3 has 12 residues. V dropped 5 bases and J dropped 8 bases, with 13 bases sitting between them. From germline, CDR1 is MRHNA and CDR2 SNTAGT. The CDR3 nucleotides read TGTGCCAGCAGTCCTCCCCCGGCGCAGCAGTACTTC. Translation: CASSPPPAQQYF.

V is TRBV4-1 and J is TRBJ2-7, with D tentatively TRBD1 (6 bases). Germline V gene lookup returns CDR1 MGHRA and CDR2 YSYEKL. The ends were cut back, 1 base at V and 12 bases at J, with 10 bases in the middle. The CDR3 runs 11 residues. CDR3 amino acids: CASSQGQDLYF. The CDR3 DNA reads TGCGCCAGCAGCCAAGGACAGGACCTGTACTTC.

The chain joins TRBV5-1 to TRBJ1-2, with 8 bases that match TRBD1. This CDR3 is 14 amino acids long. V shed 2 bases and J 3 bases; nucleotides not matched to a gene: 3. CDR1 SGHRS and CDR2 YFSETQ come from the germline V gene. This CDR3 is CASSFDRGDYGYTF. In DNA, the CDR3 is TGCGCCAGCAGCTTCGACAGGGGAGACTATGGCTACACCTTC.

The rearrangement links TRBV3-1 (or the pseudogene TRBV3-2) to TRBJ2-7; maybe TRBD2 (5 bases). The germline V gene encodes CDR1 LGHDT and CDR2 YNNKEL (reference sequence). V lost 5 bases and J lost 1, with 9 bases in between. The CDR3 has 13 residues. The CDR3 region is CASSAWTSYEQYF. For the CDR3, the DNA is TGTGCCAGCAGCGCATGGACTTCCTACGAGCAGTACTTC.

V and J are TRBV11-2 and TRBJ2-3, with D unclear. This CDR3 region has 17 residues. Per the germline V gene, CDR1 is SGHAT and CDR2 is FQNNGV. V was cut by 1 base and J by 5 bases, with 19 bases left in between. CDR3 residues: CASSLASSRSYVDTQYF. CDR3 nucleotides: TGTGCCAGCAGCTTAGCCTCATCCCGGTCATATGTAGATACGCAGTATTTT.

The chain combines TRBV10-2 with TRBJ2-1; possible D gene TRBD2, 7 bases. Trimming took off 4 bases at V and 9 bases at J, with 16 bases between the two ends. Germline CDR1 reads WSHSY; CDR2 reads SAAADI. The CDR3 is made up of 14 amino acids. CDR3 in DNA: TGCGCCAGCAGTGTGGGGGGGCAAGGGGGTGAGCAGTTCTTC. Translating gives CASSVGGQGGEQFF.

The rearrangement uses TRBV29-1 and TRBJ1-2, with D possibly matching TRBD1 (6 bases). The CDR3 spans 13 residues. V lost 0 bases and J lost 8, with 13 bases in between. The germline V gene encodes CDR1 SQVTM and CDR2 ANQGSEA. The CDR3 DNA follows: TGCAGCGTTGAAGAATCTACAGGGAAGGGCTACACCTTC. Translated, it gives CSVEESTGKGYTF.

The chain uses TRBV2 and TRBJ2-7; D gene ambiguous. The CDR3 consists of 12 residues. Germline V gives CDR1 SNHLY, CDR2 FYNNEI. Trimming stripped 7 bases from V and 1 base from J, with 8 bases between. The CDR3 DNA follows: TGTGCCAGCAAGCCAGCATCCTACGAGCAGTACTTC. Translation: CASKPASYEQYF. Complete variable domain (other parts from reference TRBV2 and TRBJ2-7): EPEVTQTPSHQVTQMGQEVILRCVPISNHLYFYWYRQILGQKVEFLVSFYNNEISEKSEIFDDQFSVERPDGSNFTLKIRSTKLEDSAMYFCASKPASYEQYFGPGTRLTVT.

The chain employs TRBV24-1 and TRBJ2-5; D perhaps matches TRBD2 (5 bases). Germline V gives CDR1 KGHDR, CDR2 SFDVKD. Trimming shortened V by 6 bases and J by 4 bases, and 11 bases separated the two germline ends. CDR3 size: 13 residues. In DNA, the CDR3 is TGTGCCACCAGTCTATCGGGAACAGAGACCCAGTACTTC. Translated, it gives CATSLSGTETQYF.

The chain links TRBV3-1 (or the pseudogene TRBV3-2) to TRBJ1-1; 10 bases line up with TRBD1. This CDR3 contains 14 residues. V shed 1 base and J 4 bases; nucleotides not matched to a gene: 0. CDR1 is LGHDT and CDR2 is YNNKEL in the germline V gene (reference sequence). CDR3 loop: CASSQGQGATEAFF. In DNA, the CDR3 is TGTGCCAGCAGCCAAGGACAGGGGGCCACTGAAGCTTTCTTT.

The DNA of the CDR3 is TGTGCCAGTAGTCTCAGTGGGTTGGTTACTGAAGCTTTCTTT. Its protein is CASSLSGLVTEAFF. This chain connects TRBV19 to TRBJ1-1; no firm D call. V lost 5 bases, J lost 5 bases, and 15 bases lay in between. The CDR3 spans 14 residues. Germline lookup yields CDR1 LNHDA and CDR2 SQIVND (reference sequence).